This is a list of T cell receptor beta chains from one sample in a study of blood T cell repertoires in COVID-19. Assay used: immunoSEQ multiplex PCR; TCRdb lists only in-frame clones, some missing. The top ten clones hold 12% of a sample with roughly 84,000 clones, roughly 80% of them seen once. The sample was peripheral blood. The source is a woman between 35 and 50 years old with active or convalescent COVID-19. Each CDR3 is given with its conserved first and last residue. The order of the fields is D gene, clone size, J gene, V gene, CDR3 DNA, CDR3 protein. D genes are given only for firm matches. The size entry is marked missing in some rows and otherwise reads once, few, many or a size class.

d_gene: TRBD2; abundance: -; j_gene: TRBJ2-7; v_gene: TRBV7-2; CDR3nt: TGTGCCAGCAGCTTAGGGGGTCGGCAACTAGCGGGGGTATACGAGCAGTACTTC; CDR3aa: CASSLGGRQLAGVYEQYF
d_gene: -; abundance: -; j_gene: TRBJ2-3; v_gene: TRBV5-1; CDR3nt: TGCGCCAGCAGCTTGGGTGAGGGGGCAGATACGCAGTATTTT; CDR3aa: CASSLGEGADTQYF
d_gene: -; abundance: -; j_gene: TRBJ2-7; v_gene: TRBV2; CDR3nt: TGTGCCAGCAGGGTCAGGGATAGCTCCTACGAGCAGTACTTC; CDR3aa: CASRVRDSSYEQYF
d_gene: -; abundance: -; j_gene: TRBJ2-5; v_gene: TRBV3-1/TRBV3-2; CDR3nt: TGTGCCAGCAGCCATCTGAGTTCGCACCAAGAGACCCAGTACTTC; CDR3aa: CASSHLSSHQETQYF
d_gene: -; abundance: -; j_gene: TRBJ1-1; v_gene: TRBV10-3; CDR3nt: TGTGCCATCACCGTCGGAGGTCCGCATGAAGCTTTCTTT; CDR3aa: CAITVGGPHEAFF
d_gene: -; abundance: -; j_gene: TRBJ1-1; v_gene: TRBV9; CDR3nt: TGTGCCAGCAGCGCAATGTTGAGCTTCACTGAAGCTTTCTTT; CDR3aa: CASSAMLSFTEAFF
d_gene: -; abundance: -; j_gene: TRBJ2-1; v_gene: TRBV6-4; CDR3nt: TGTGCCAGCAGTGACTCCCCCGCGGGTAATTGGAAGGAGCAGTTCTTC; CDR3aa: CASSDSPAGNWKEQFF
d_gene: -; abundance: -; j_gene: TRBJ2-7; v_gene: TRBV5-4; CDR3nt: TGTGCCAGCAGCTTGGAGACACCCGGCGAGCAGTACTTC; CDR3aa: CASSLETPGEQYF
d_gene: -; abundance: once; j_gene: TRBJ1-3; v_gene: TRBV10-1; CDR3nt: TGCGCCAGCAGTGTGGCAGGGCCTGGAAACACCATATATTTT; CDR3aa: CASSVAGPGNTIYF
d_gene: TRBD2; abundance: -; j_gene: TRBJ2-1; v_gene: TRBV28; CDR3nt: TGTGCCAGCAGTACTAGCGGTTCTCCCTACAATGAGCAGTTCTTC; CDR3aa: CASSTSGSPYNEQFF
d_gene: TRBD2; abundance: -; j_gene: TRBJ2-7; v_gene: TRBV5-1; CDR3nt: TGCGCCAGCAGCGTAACTAGCGGGGGCTTCTACGAGCAGTACTTC; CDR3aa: CASSVTSGGFYEQYF
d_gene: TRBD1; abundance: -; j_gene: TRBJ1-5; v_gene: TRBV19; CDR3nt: TGTGCCAGTAGTCACCGGGACAGGGGTGGCAATCAGCCCCAGCATTTT; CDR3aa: CASSHRDRGGNQPQHF
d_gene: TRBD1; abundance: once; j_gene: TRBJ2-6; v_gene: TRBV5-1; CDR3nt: TGCGCCAGCAGCTTAGGCCCTACAGGGGGTCTCTCTGGGGCCAACGTCCTGACTTTC; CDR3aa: CASSLGPTGGLSGANVLTF
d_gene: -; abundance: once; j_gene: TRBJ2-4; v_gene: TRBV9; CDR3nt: TGTGCCAGCAGCGTAGCCGGACAGCGCGAGAACATTCAGTACTTC; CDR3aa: CASSVAGQRENIQYF
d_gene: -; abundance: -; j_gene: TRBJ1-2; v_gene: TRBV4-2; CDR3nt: TGTGCCAGCAGCCAAGTCATCAGATATGGCTACACCTTC; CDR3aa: CASSQVIRYGYTF
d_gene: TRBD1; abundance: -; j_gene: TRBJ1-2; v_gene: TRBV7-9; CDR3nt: TGTGCCAGCAGCTTACCCGACAGGGTCCGTGGCTACACCTTC; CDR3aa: CASSLPDRVRGYTF
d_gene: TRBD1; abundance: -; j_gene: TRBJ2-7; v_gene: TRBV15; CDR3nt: TGTGCCACCAGCAGGGGACAGGGGCTTGCCTACGAGCAGTACTTC; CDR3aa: CATSRGQGLAYEQYF
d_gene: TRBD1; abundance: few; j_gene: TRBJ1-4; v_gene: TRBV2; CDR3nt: TGTGCCAGCAGGGGACAGGGAGGAAAACTGTTTTTT; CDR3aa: CASRGQGGKLFF
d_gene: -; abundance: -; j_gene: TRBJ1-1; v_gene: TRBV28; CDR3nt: TGTGCCAGCAGTTTACAGGCTGGTCGTCCAAGTGAAGCTTTCTTT; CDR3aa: CASSLQAGRPSEAFF
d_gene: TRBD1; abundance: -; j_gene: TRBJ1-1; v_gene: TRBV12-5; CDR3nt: TGTGCTAGTGGCCGGGACAGGGGCCAAGCTTTCTTT; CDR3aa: CASGRDRGQAFF
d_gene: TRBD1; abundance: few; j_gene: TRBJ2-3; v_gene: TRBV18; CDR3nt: TGTGCCAGCTACCCGACAGGGATCACAGATACGCAGTATTTT; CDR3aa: CASYPTGITDTQYF
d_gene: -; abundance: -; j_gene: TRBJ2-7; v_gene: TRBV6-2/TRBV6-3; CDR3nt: TGTGCCAGCAGCTTCCCCCCTAGGTCGTACGAGCAGTACTTC; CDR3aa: CASSFPPRSYEQYF
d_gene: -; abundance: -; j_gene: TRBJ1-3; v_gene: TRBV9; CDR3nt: TGTGCCAGCAGCGTCACTCAGGGAGGTGGAAACACCATATATTTT; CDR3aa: CASSVTQGGGNTIYF
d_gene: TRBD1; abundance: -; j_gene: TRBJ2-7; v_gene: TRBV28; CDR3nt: TGTGCCAGCCACTCGGGACAGAGCTCCTACGAGCAGTACTTC; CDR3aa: CASHSGQSSYEQYF
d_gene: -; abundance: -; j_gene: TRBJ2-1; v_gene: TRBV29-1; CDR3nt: TGCAGCGTTAAAACCAGGACAGCCTACAATGAGCAGTTCTTC; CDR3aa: CSVKTRTAYNEQFF
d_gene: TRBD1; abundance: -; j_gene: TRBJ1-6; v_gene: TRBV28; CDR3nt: TGTGCCAGCAGGACCAGGGGGACCGATAATTCACCCCTCCACTTT; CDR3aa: CASRTRGTDNSPLHF
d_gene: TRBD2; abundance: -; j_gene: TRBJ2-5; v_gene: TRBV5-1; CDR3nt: TGCGCCAGCAGCATACAAGGGACTAGCCAAGAGACCCAGTACTTC; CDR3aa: CASSIQGTSQETQYF
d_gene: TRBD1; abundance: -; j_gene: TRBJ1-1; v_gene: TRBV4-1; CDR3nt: TGCGCCAGCAGCCAAGTCCGGGCAGGGGGTACTGAAGCTTTCTTT; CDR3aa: CASSQVRAGGTEAFF
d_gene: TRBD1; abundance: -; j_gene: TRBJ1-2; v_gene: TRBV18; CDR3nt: TGTGCCAGCTCACCAGGACAGGGAGCTAACTATGGCTACACCTTC; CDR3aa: CASSPGQGANYGYTF
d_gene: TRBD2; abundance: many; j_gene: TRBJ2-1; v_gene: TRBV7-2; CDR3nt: TGTGCCAGCAGCTCACGTCAGACTAGCGGGAGGAGGAATGAGCAGTTCTTC; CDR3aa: CASSSRQTSGRRNEQFF
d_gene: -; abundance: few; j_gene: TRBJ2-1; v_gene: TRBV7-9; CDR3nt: TGTGCCAGCAGCTTAGGACAGGACTACAATGAGCAGTTCTTC; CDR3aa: CASSLGQDYNEQFF
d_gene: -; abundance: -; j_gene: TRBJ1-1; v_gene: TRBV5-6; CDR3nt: TGTGCCAGCAGCTTGGGACAGATTCCGGAAAGGGGTGAAGCTTTCTTT; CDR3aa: CASSLGQIPERGEAFF
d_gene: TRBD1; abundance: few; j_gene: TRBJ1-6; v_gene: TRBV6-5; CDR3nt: TGTGCCAGCAGTTACCGGTCGGACAGGGATTCACCCCTCCACTTT; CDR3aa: CASSYRSDRDSPLHF
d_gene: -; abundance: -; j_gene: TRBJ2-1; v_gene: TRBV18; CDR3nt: TGTGCCAGCTCCGCCGGAAGGCCTAGCTCCTACAATGAGCAGTTCTTC; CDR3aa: CASSAGRPSSYNEQFF
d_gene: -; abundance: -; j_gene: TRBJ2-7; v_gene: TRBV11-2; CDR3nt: TGTGCCAGCAGCCCAGGGGACGGGTTCTACGAGCAGTACTTC; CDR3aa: CASSPGDGFYEQYF
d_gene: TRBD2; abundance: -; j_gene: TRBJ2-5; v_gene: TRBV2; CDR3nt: TGTGCCGTGAGCGGGGGGGACCAAGAGACCCAGTACTTC; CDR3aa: CAVSGGDQETQYF
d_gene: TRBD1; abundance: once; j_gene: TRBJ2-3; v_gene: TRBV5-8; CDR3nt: TGTGCCAGCAGCTCACAGGGGTCTCGCACAGATACGCAGTATTTT; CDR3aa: CASSSQGSRTDTQYF
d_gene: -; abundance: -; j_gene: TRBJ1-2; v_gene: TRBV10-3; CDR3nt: TGTGCCATCAGTGAGGAGGTGGAAGGGAGCGGCTACACCTTC; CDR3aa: CAISEEVEGSGYTF
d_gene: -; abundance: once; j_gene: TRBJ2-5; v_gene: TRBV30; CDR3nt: TGTGCCTGGAGTGTACAGGAGACCCAGTACTTC; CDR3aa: CAWSVQETQYF
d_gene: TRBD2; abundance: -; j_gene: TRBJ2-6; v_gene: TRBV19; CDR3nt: TGTGCCAGTAGTACTAGCGGGAGTAGATCTGGGGCCAACGTCCTGACTTTC; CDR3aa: CASSTSGSRSGANVLTF
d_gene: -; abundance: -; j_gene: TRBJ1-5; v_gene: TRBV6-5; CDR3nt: TGTGCCAGCAGTTACGGGCCAGGTATTAGCAATCAGCCCCAGCATTTT; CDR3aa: CASSYGPGISNQPQHF